This T cell receptor (beta chain) was sequenced during a study of human T cells and chemical hapten exposure. Study as a whole: Largely, small differences in pooled library volume made per-sample TCR yields vary. Study findings and constraints: Controls formed significantly fewer large CDR3 similarity clusters than expanded TCRs did.

The time point denotes: patch test 1, 2 weeks after DPC sensitization. Noted treatment: therapeutic diphenylcyclopropenone sensitization with weekly scalp DPC. TCRdb fed the RACE reads into MiXCR, producing one record per CDR3 protein. The sample holds about 380,000 distinct CDR3 sequences, 4% to 5.5% seen once. Trimming cost V 6 bases and J 4 bases, with 13 bases left between them. Germline-derived CDR1 and CDR2 are MNHEY and SVGAGI. CDR3 length: 14 amino acids. The table lists this clonotype with many counts. Its antigen is currently unknown. The receptor was derived from a woman aged 45-65 years with alopecia areata. Some clones in this sample may be carry-over from other donors' samples. V and J are TRBV6-5 and TRBJ2-1, with D hard to call. The sequencing used whole blood, collected in connection with sensitization to the hapten diphenylcyclopropenone (DPC). The CDR3 sequence is CASSPRPEYNEQFF. As DNA, the CDR3 is TGTGCCAGCAGCCCCCGGCCAGAATACAATGAGCAGTTCTTC.